The present TCR beta chain was sequenced within a study of cytotoxic CD8 clonotypes in ibrutinib-treated CLL. Across the study: Partial response was seen in 25 or so patients and complete response in 2; after median roughly 6 years, roughly 14 stayed remitted, about 12 progressed. Productive templates per sample averaged nearly 260,000; productive rearrangements, approximately 96,000. Whole-study results and caveats: Clonality increased at ibrutinib response and stayed stable in sustained remission. At progression, however, it fell back toward baseline. Few clonotypes were public, and these shrank or held steady under treatment.

Remarks on this clone: Its target is unknown.

The CDR3 length is 14 residues. Germline values: CDR1 SQVTM, CDR2 ANQGSEA. V dropped 0 bases and J dropped 7 bases, with 16 bases sitting between them. Libraries were prepared by immunoSEQ multiplex PCR; TCRdb keeps only in-frame clonotypes and omits some of them. This repertoire shows tens of thousands of clones, approximately 54% found once; its top ten account for roughly 15%. The clonotype originates from a human donor with chronic lymphocytic leukemia. Sequences were derived from PBMCs, sampled after 12 months of ibrutinib treatment. The chain joins TRBV29-1 to TRBJ2-7; D is unresolved. CDR3 nucleotides: TGCAGCGTTGAAGATCTCCGATCCCATGGTGAGCAGTACTTC. It translates to CSVEDLRSHGEQYF.